This TCR beta chain was sequenced for a study of blood T cell repertoires in COVID-19. Study context: Nucleic acid was either cDNA or gDNA, and it came from T cells, B-cell-depleted T cells, or PBMCs.

The germline gives CDR1 MNHEY, CDR2 SMNVEV (reference sequence). CDR3 length: 17 residues. V lost 0 bases to trimming and J lost 6 bases; unmatched junction nucleotides: 12. Original handling: Amplifying reference gene primers gave estimates of nucleated cell counts. The protocol was immunoSEQ multiplex PCR, while the TCRdb copy is restricted to in-frame clones and leaves out a portion. Clone size and V and J calls were adopted from that table, with D and trimming inferred from the DNA. The sample lists more than 250,000 clones; 80% to 90% were seen once. Everyone who took part was about 18 to 89 years old, and they came from 20 to 25 US areas.

The genes are TRBV27 and TRBJ2-7, with 9 bases matching TRBD2. The sequencing sample was made of PBMCs or T cells enriched from blood (not recorded which). The sequence came from a man aged 25-45 years who had recovered from COVID-19. In DNA, the CDR3 is TGTGCCAGCAGTTTATCGGGCTCGGCGGGGGGGCTCCCCGAGCAGTACTTC. Encoded protein: CASSLSGSAGGLPEQYF.